A single sample is the source of the 30 T cell receptor beta chains below, sequenced in a study of neurological immune-mediated disorders. TCRdb recomputed calls from the 5' RACE reads with MiXCR, one row per CDR3 protein. The sample lists about 48,000 distinct CDR3 sequences, just under 6% seen once, with approximately 1.3% in the top ten. Sequences were obtained from CD4+ T cells from blood. These receptor sequences come from a woman aged 18-29 years with multiple sclerosis.

This clonotype was seen many times. The chain is built from TRBV20-1 and TRBJ2-1; 10 nucleotides line up with TRBD2. V trimming: 4 bases; J trimming: 5 bases; junction bases outside the gene matches: 5. The germline gives CDR1 DFQATT, CDR2 SNEGSKA (reference sequence). The CDR3 extends over 14 amino acids. CDR3 DNA: TGCAGTGCTACCAGCGGGAGGGCCAACAATGAGCAGTTCTTC. Translated, it gives CSATSGRANNEQFF.

The chain has TRBV3-1 and TRBJ2-3, with D unresolved. The V gene's germline CDR1 is LGHDT and CDR2 YNNKEL (reference sequence). The V gene lost 4 bases and the J gene lost 4 bases, with 15 bases spanning the gap. The CDR3 is made up of 15 amino acids. The CDR3, as DNA: TGTGCCAGCAGCCCTATCGGACGGAAAGCAGATACGCAGTATTTT. Amino acid sequence: CASSPIGRKADTQYF.

Many counts were recorded for this clonotype. CDR3 in DNA: TGTGCCAGCAGTAAGAGCGGGATGAACACCGGGGAGCTGTTTTTT. This translates into CASSKSGMNTGELFF. This chain connects TRBV12-3 or TRBV12-4 to TRBJ2-2; TRBD2 matches 7 bases. The CDR3 is 15 residues long. Germline trimming cut 5 bases from V and 1 base from J; bases unmatched to any gene: 4.

In its sample, this clonotype was seen many times. The chain links TRBV12-3 or TRBV12-4 to TRBJ1-2; D gene uncertain. The CDR3 extends over 14 amino acids. V gave up 1 base and J gave up 4 bases, with 10 bases separating them. The CDR3 loop is CASSLGIGAYGYTF. DNA for the CDR3: TGTGCCAGCAGTTTAGGTATAGGCGCCTATGGCTACACCTTC.

In its sample, this clonotype was seen many times. One end of the junction does not line up with germline, which may come from a read error. This chain links TRBV7-9 with TRBJ1-2; D remains ambiguous. This CDR3 has 14 residues. Looked up from germline, CDR1 is SEHNR and CDR2 is FQNEAQ (reference sequence). CDR3 nucleotides: TGTGCCAGCAACTTAGGGCTTCTGGAGTATGGCTACACCTTC. This codes for CASNLGLLEYGYTF.

This clonotype was recorded many times. The rearrangement joins TRBV7-9 to TRBJ2-3; D gene uncertain. Between the trimmed V and J ends, which lost 2 bases and 0 bases, there was a span of 9 bases. From germline, CDR1 is SEHNR and CDR2 FQNEAQ (reference sequence). The CDR3 sequence is 15 residues long. CDR3 protein: CASSLITASTDTQYF. CDR3 in DNA: TGTGCCAGCAGCTTAATAACAGCCAGCACAGATACGCAGTATTTT.

At least ten counts were recorded for this clonotype. V usage is TRBV2 and J usage is TRBJ2-2; D might be TRBD2 (5 bases). This CDR3 is 14 amino acids long. V shed 4 bases and J shed 3 bases, with 9 bases lying between them. The V gene's germline CDR1 is SNHLY and CDR2 FYNNEI. CDR3 in DNA: TGTGCCAGCAGTGTCAGAGCGGACACCGGGGAGCTGTTTTTT. Translation gives CASSVRADTGELFF.

This clonotype was detected only a few times. V gene TRBV11-2 combines with J gene TRBJ2-1; tentatively, D is TRBD1 (5 bases). Looked up from germline, CDR1 is SGHAT and CDR2 is FQNNGV. CDR3 length equals 15 residues. V was pared by 7 bases and J by 5 bases, with 18 bases between. CDR3 protein: CASKGIGKMNNEQFF. CDR3 nucleotides: TGTGCCAGCAAGGGGATCGGAAAGATGAACAATGAGCAGTTCTTC.

In this sample, this clonotype turned up many times. The gene calls are TRBV20-1 and TRBJ1-1, with 9 bases that match TRBD1. After removal of 7 bases from V and 5 bases from J, the junction contained 14 bases not matched to a gene. Germline V gene data show CDR1 as DFQATT and CDR2 as SNEGSKA (reference sequence). The CDR3 totals 15 residues. The CDR3 reads CSGTTDRGIWTEAFF. CDR3 nucleotides: TGCAGTGGCACGACGGACAGGGGAATTTGGACTGAAGCTTTCTTT.

CDR3 nucleotides: TGCAGTGCTACCAGGACAGTCCAAGAGACCCAGTACTTC. It encodes CSATRTVQETQYF. The chain carries TRBV20-1 and TRBJ2-5, with D possibly TRBD1 on 6 matching bases. The V gene's germline CDR1 is DFQATT and CDR2 SNEGSKA (reference sequence). The length of the CDR3 is 13 residues. V was shortened by 4 bases and J by 1 base, with 10 bases between the two germline ends.

This clonotype was seen at least ten times. The chain joins TRBV5-1 to TRBJ2-5, with D perhaps matching TRBD1 or TRBD2 (6 bases each). CDR3 length: 16 amino acids. Germline V gene sequence: CDR1 SGHRS, CDR2 YFSETQ. V shed 4 bases and J shed 1 base, with 17 bases lying between them. The chain's CDR3 is CASSPPGAGGQETQYF. The CDR3 DNA reads TGCGCCAGCAGCCCCCCGGGGGCGGGTGGCCAAGAGACCCAGTACTTC.

This clonotype was found many times. V and J are TRBV12-3 or TRBV12-4 and TRBJ1-3; D gene unclear. Between the trimmed V and J ends, which lost 3 bases and 1 base, there was a span of 10 bases. The CDR3 runs 15 residues. The CDR3 nucleotides are TGTGCCAGCAGTTTTAGACAACGATCTGGAAACACCATATATTTT. Protein sequence: CASSFRQRSGNTIYF.

This clonotype was found many times. The chain couples TRBV5-1 to TRBJ1-2; the match to TRBD1 covers 7 bases. V was clipped by 0 bases and J by 3 bases; unmatched bases: 5. CDR1 and CDR2 from the germline V gene are SGHRS and YFSETQ. This CDR3 spans 15 amino acids. CDR3 region: CASSLVQGGDYGYTF. CDR3 nucleotides: TGCGCCAGCAGCTTGGTTCAGGGGGGCGACTATGGCTACACCTTC.

This clonotype was seen many times. One end of the junction fails to match germline, which may point to a read error. The chain uses TRBV7-2 and TRBJ1-5, with D unclear. In germline, CDR1 is SGHTA, CDR2 FQGNSA. The CDR3 is 12 residues long. The CDR3 sequence: CASSISDQPQHF. The CDR3 bases are TGTGCCAGCAGCATTAGCGATCAGCCCCAGCATTTT.

This clonotype was detected ten times or more. This chain uses TRBV10-2 with TRBJ1-1; 7 positions match TRBD1. Germline values: CDR1 WSHSY, CDR2 SAAADI. This CDR3 contains 14 residues. J gave up 9 bases and V 5 bases, and 12 bases lay outside the gene matches. This CDR3 is CASSPFGQGEKAFF. In nucleotides, the CDR3 is TGCGCCAGCAGTCCCTTTGGGCAGGGGGAGAAAGCTTTCTTT.

This clonotype was picked up a small number of times. The chain employs TRBV30 and TRBJ2-1; 8 bases match TRBD1. Germline V gives CDR1 GTSNPN, CDR2 SVGIG (reference sequence). CDR3 length: 16 amino acids. Unmatched junction bases numbered 11, after V lost 0 bases and J lost 7 bases. CDR3 sequence (DNA): TGTGCCTGGAGTGTACCGGCAGGGGGCCATGCGAATGAGCAGTTCTTC. This encodes CAWSVPAGGHANEQFF.

This clonotype came up many times. This chain links TRBV20-1 with TRBJ2-4; no reliable D call. V lost 2 bases and J lost 0, with 11 bases in between. The CDR3 runs to 15 residues. Germline lookup yields CDR1 DFQATT and CDR2 SNEGSKA (reference sequence). For the CDR3, the DNA is TGCAGTGCTAGATGGGCTTCGGGAGCCAAAAACATTCAGTACTTC. Residues: CSARWASGAKNIQYF.

The rearrangement joins TRBV5-1 to TRBJ2-7, with D tentatively TRBD1 (5 bases). The V end was cut by 5 bases, the J end by 0 bases, with 9 bases between. Germline-derived CDR1 and CDR2 are SGHRS and YFSETQ. The CDR3 totals 13 residues. CDR3: CASRDTASYEQYF. The CDR3 DNA reads as TGCGCCAGCAGGGACACCGCCTCCTACGAGCAGTACTTC.

In this sample, this clonotype turned up many times. This chain connects TRBV14 to TRBJ2-1; TRBD2 matches at 10 bases. Germline V gene data show CDR1 as SGHDN and CDR2 as FVKESK. The CDR3 runs to 17 residues. The J segment lost 13 bases and the V segment lost 4 bases, leaving 19 bases of the junction unmatched. CDR3 amino acids: CASSRLRRASGGSPQFF. CDR3 DNA: TGTGCCAGCAGCCGCCTGAGGAGGGCTAGCGGGGGATCCCCTCAGTTCTTC.

This clonotype was counted many times. The chain employs TRBV7-2 and TRBJ1-1, with 9 bases identical to TRBD1. This CDR3 is 14 amino acids long. The germline gives CDR1 SGHTA, CDR2 FQGNSA. V was clipped by 4 bases and J by 4 bases; unmatched bases: 4. The CDR3: CASSWTGARTEAFF. The CDR3 DNA sequence: TGTGCCAGCAGCTGGACAGGGGCCCGCACTGAAGCTTTCTTT.

At least ten counts were recorded for this clonotype. The chain combines TRBV5-1 with TRBJ1-5, with TRBD1 matching 8 bases. In germline, CDR1 is SGHRS, CDR2 YFSETQ. The CDR3 contains 15 residues. The ends lost 5 bases at V and 0 bases at J; junction bases unmatched: 4. CDR3 sequence reads: CASSVGQGSNQPQHF. The CDR3 region has the DNA TGCGCCAGCAGTGTAGGACAGGGTAGCAATCAGCCCCAGCATTTT.

This clonotype was detected ten times or more. The chain couples TRBV5-1 to TRBJ2-1; 12 positions agree with TRBD2. The CDR3 is made up of 17 amino acids. With V trimmed by 2 bases and J by 0 bases, 3 bases remained unmatched. Germline CDR1 and CDR2: SGHRS and YFSETQ. The CDR3 loop is CASSFLAGGPSYNEQFF. The CDR3 region has the DNA TGCGCCAGCAGCTTTCTAGCGGGGGGGCCCTCCTACAATGAGCAGTTCTTC. The variable domain in full, with the rest retrieved from reference TRBV5-1 and TRBJ2-1, is KAGVTQTPRYLIKTRGQQVTLSCSPISGHRSVSWYQQTPGQGLQFLFEYFSETQRNKGNFPGRFSGRQFSNSRSEMNVSTLELGDSALYLCASSFLAGGPSYNEQFFGPGTRLTVL.

This clonotype was seen a handful of times. The chain employs TRBV7-6 and TRBJ1-2; TRBD1 might be the D (5 bases). The CDR3 is 15 residues long. CDR1 is SGHVS, CDR2 FNYEAQ, per germline. Trimming stripped 1 base from V and 8 bases from J, with 17 bases between. CDR3 DNA sequence: TGTGCCAGCAGCTTAGGCGGCAAGGGGCTGGAGGGCTACACCTTC. It is translated as CASSLGGKGLEGYTF.

This clonotype came up a few times. The chain combines TRBV7-2 with TRBJ2-7, with 11 bases aligning to TRBD1. Per germline, CDR1 SGHTA and CDR2 FQGNSA. The V and J ends lost 5 bases and 6 bases, in that order; junction bases with no gene match: 9. The CDR3 length is 15 residues. CDR3 in amino acids: CASSLSGTGGGEQYV. CDR3 nucleotide sequence: TGTGCCAGCAGCCTCTCCGGGACAGGGGGAGGCGAGCAGTACGTC.

The V call is TRBV21-1, the J call TRBJ2-2. TRBV21-1 corresponds to a pseudogene. The CDR3 has 14 residues. The CDR3 nucleotides are TGTGCCAGCAGCAACCGCGCGAACACCGGGGAGCTGTTTTTT. Its protein product is CASSNRANTGELFF.

This clonotype was seen many times. V is TRBV20-1 and J is TRBJ2-3, with D maybe TRBD2 (7 bases). V gave up 6 bases and J gave up 2 bases, with 18 bases separating them. CDR1 and CDR2 (germline): DFQATT, SNEGSKA (reference sequence). This CDR3 is built from 15 residues. CDR3 coding DNA: TGCAGTGCCCTGGGGGGCCTAGCGGCCACAGATACGCAGTATTTT. Protein sequence: CSALGGLAATDTQYF.

This clonotype was observed many times. The CDR3 bases are TGCGCCAGCAGCTTGGCCGGACAGGGCCGCACAGATACGCAGTATTTT. The encoded protein is CASSLAGQGRTDTQYF. This chain joins TRBV5-1 and TRBJ2-3; TRBD1 matches 8 bases. The junction had 4 bases not matched to a gene; V was cut back by 0 bases and J by 1 base. The CDR3 contains 16 residues. Per germline, CDR1 SGHRS and CDR2 YFSETQ.

This clonotype was counted many times. The CDR3 bases are TGCAGTGCTATGGAATTAGGATCTAACACTGAAGCTTTCTTT. Its translation is CSAMELGSNTEAFF. The V gene is TRBV20-1, the J gene TRBJ1-1, with unresolved D. This CDR3 comprises 14 residues. Germline loops: CDR1 DFQATT, CDR2 SNEGSKA (reference sequence). The V end lost 4 bases, the J end lost 2 bases, and 14 bases lay between the germline ends.

This clonotype showed up many times. This chain links TRBV15 with TRBJ2-1, with 9 bases fitting TRBD2. V was clipped by 0 bases and J by 0 bases; unmatched bases: 12. In germline, CDR1 is LNHNV, CDR2 YYDKDF (reference sequence). The CDR3 is 20 residues long. The CDR3 here is CATSRDLRERGVSSYNEQFF. The CDR3 nucleotides are TGTGCCACCAGCAGAGATCTGAGGGAGCGGGGGGTCAGCTCCTACAATGAGCAGTTCTTC.

This clonotype was counted many times. This chain links TRBV7-2 with TRBJ2-1; no clear D gene. Germline values: CDR1 SGHTA, CDR2 FQGNSA. The CDR3 is 11 residues long. V lost 6 bases to trimming and J lost 9 bases, with 9 bases between them. CDR3 coding DNA: TGTGCCAGCAGTCCTACGTTTGAGCAGTTCTTC. Translated, it gives CASSPTFEQFF.